This T cell receptor beta chain was obtained from a study of T cells in Graves' hyperthyroidism and ophthalmopathy. For the study at large: Peripheral blood was taken when the disease was first diagnosed, before any treatment began.

Study results and limitations: Appearing also in blood were most of the thyroid clonotypes expanded above 0.001.

The V and J ends lost 5 bases and 2 bases respectively, with 25 bases between them. The CDR3 totals 20 residues. This clonotype was detected only a few times. The antigen remains undetermined. Amplification yielded TCR beta CDR3 regions, with RNA transcripts as the source. With the HTBI primer set, the TCR CDR3 went through a first round of RT-PCR. TCRdb re-called the multiplex PCR reads through MiXCR, storing one row per CDR3 protein. The table has 200,000 to 250,000 distinct CDR3 sequences, 15% to 20% seen once. The clonotype was recovered from a man aged 45 to 65 with Graves' hyperthyroidism. V usage is TRBV12-3 or TRBV12-4 and J usage is TRBJ2-6, with unresolved D. The sequenced material came from blood. The CDR3 DNA reads TGTGCCAGCAGTCGATTGGGTGGCCCTTCAAGGACCGCTGGGGCCAACGTCCTGACTTTC. Protein sequence: CASSRLGGPSRTAGANVLTF.